This is a list of T cell receptor beta chains from one sample in a study of OX40 agonist ivuxolimab in advanced cancers. Clones were read by immunoSEQ multiplex PCR, and TCRdb kept only the in-frame ones, dropping some. The table has about 43,000 clones, 88% seen once. The sequencing here drew on CD4+ or CD8+ T cells sorted from blood, taken in a trial of the OX40 agonist ivuxolimab. Receptors originate from an adult with an advanced solid tumor such as melanoma, head and neck, liver or kidney cancer. CDR3s include the opening cysteine and the closing phenylalanine or tryptophan. Fields, in order: CDR3 length, J gene, D gene, V gene, clone size, CDR3 protein, CDR3 DNA. The D gene is left open where the match is weak. Clone size is not always given. Where it is, it says once, few, many or a class for expanded clones.

14,TRBJ2-5,NA,TRBV4-1,NA,CASSQPSSQETQYF,TGCGCCAGCAGCCAACCGTCCTCCCAAGAGACCCAGTACTTC
11,TRBJ2-7,NA,TRBV2,NA,CASSENYEQYF,TGTGCCAGCAGTGAGAACTACGAGCAGTACTTC
17,TRBJ1-3,NA,TRBV18,NA,CASSHEPGEGSGNTIYF,TGTGCCAGCTCACACGAGCCGGGGGAAGGGTCTGGAAACACCATATATTTT
13,TRBJ2-2,TRBD2,TRBV4-1,NA,CASRETSAGELFF,TGCGCCAGCAGAGAGACTAGCGCCGGGGAGCTGTTTTTT
16,TRBJ2-1,TRBD2,TRBV30,NA,CAWSPGLAGGYYEQFF,TGTGCCTGGAGTCCGGGACTAGCGGGAGGGTATTATGAGCAGTTCTTC
15,TRBJ2-1,TRBD2,TRBV13,NA,CASSLLLAGGYEQFF,TGTGCCAGCAGCTTATTACTAGCGGGAGGTTATGAGCAGTTCTTC
15,TRBJ1-5,NA,TRBV4-1,NA,CASSPTGHSNQPQHF,TGCGCCAGCAGCCCGACAGGACATAGCAATCAGCCCCAGCATTTT
14,TRBJ2-1,TRBD2,TRBV27,NA,CASSWGGAYNEQFF,TGTGCCAGCAGTTGGGGGGGGGCCTACAATGAGCAGTTCTTC
15,TRBJ2-1,TRBD2,TRBV30,NA,CACPHSGRTYNEQFF,TGTGCCTGTCCCCACAGCGGGAGAACCTACAATGAGCAGTTCTTC
15,TRBJ2-1,NA,TRBV5-1,NA,CASSFSLAGHNEQFF,TGCGCCAGCAGCTTCAGTCTAGCAGGGCACAATGAGCAGTTCTTC
15,TRBJ2-2,NA,TRBV13,NA,CASSLGVPNTGELFF,TGTGCCAGCAGCCTCGGGGTACCCAACACCGGGGAGCTGTTTTTT
16,TRBJ2-2,TRBD2,TRBV28,NA,CASSLWASGNTGELFF,TGTGCCAGCAGTTTATGGGCTAGCGGTAACACCGGGGAGCTGTTTTTT
13,TRBJ2-7,NA,TRBV6-5,NA,CASSPGWVYEQYF,TGTGCCAGCAGCCCCGGCTGGGTCTACGAGCAGTACTTC
16,TRBJ2-3,TRBD2,TRBV4-1,NA,CASSPQLAGTTDTQYF,TGCGCCAGCAGCCCCCAACTAGCGGGAACCACAGATACGCAGTATTTT
14,TRBJ2-7,NA,TRBV7-2,NA,CASGARPPYYEQYF,TGTGCCAGCGGGGCTAGACCACCTTATTACGAGCAGTACTTC
13,TRBJ2-7,NA,TRBV30,NA,CAWSVGTDYEQYF,TGTGCCTGGAGTGTAGGCACCGACTACGAGCAGTACTTC
15,TRBJ2-1,NA,TRBV30,NA,CAWRVRDSAYNEQFF,TGTGCCTGGAGGGTAAGGGACTCGGCCTACAATGAGCAGTTCTTC
13,TRBJ2-3,NA,TRBV28,NA,CASSLGGTDTQYF,TGTGCCAGCAGTTTGGGGGGAACAGATACGCAGTATTTT
14,TRBJ2-7,TRBD2,TRBV5-1,NA,CASSYASGTYEQYF,TGCGCCAGCAGCTACGCTAGCGGGACCTACGAGCAGTACTTC
15,TRBJ2-1,TRBD2,TRBV7-9,few,CASSFPTSGTDEQFF,TGTGCCAGCAGCTTCCCCACTAGCGGGACAGATGAGCAGTTCTTC
11,TRBJ2-1,NA,TRBV28,NA,CASSFMNEQFF,TGTGCCAGCAGTTTTATGAATGAGCAGTTCTTC
15,TRBJ2-1,NA,TRBV6-4,once,CASSDSSISYNEQFF,TGTGCCAGCAGTGACTCGAGTATCTCCTACAATGAGCAGTTCTTC
12,TRBJ1-2,NA,TRBV6-1,NA,CASRVGAYGYTF,TGTGCCAGCAGAGTAGGGGCGTATGGCTACACCTTC
13,TRBJ2-7,TRBD2,TRBV10-3,NA,CAISESREGEQYF,TGTGCCATCAGTGAGTCGCGGGAGGGCGAGCAGTACTTC
13,TRBJ2-7,NA,TRBV19,NA,CASSIGAGGEQYF,TGTGCCAGTAGTATCGGGGCAGGTGGCGAGCAGTACTTC
14,TRBJ2-3,NA,TRBV6-4,NA,CASSVGAAADTQYF,TGTGCCAGCAGTGTGGGAGCGGCTGCAGATACGCAGTATTTT
13,TRBJ1-1,TRBD1,TRBV28,NA,CASSHRGLSEAFF,TGTGCCAGCAGCCACAGGGGGCTGTCTGAAGCTTTCTTT
14,TRBJ2-1,TRBD2,TRBV6-5,NA,CASSLAGVGNEQFF,TGTGCCAGCAGCCTAGCGGGAGTCGGGAATGAGCAGTTCTTC
14,TRBJ2-7,NA,TRBV28,NA,CASSFFWGTYEQYF,TGTGCCAGCAGCTTCTTCTGGGGGACCTACGAGCAGTACTTC
15,TRBJ1-3,TRBD1,TRBV6-1,once,CASSDGDSSGNTIYF,TGTGCCAGCAGTGACGGGGACAGTTCTGGAAACACCATATATTTT
13,TRBJ2-7,NA,TRBV2,NA,CASSGQYSYEQYF,TGTGCCAGCAGTGGACAGTACTCCTACGAGCAGTACTTC
14,TRBJ2-5,NA,TRBV9,NA,CASSVIPDQETQYF,TGTGCCAGCAGCGTAATCCCGGACCAAGAGACCCAGTACTTC
12,TRBJ1-2,NA,TRBV27,NA,CASGHPNYGYTF,TGTGCCAGCGGACACCCGAACTATGGCTACACCTTC
13,TRBJ2-7,TRBD2,TRBV28,NA,CASSPVGGYEQYF,TGTGCCAGCAGTCCCGTGGGGGGGTACGAGCAGTACTTC
14,TRBJ2-7,TRBD1,TRBV5-8,NA,CASTPGQGFTEQYF,TGTGCCAGCACCCCGGGACAGGGATTCACCGAGCAGTACTTC
15,TRBJ2-7,TRBD2,TRBV27,NA,CASRGLAGISYEQYF,TGTGCCAGCAGGGGACTAGCGGGGATCTCCTACGAGCAGTACTTC
16,TRBJ1-3,NA,TRBV11-1,NA,CASSLRRILSGNTIYF,TGTGCCAGCAGCTTACGACGGATCCTCTCTGGAAACACCATATATTTT